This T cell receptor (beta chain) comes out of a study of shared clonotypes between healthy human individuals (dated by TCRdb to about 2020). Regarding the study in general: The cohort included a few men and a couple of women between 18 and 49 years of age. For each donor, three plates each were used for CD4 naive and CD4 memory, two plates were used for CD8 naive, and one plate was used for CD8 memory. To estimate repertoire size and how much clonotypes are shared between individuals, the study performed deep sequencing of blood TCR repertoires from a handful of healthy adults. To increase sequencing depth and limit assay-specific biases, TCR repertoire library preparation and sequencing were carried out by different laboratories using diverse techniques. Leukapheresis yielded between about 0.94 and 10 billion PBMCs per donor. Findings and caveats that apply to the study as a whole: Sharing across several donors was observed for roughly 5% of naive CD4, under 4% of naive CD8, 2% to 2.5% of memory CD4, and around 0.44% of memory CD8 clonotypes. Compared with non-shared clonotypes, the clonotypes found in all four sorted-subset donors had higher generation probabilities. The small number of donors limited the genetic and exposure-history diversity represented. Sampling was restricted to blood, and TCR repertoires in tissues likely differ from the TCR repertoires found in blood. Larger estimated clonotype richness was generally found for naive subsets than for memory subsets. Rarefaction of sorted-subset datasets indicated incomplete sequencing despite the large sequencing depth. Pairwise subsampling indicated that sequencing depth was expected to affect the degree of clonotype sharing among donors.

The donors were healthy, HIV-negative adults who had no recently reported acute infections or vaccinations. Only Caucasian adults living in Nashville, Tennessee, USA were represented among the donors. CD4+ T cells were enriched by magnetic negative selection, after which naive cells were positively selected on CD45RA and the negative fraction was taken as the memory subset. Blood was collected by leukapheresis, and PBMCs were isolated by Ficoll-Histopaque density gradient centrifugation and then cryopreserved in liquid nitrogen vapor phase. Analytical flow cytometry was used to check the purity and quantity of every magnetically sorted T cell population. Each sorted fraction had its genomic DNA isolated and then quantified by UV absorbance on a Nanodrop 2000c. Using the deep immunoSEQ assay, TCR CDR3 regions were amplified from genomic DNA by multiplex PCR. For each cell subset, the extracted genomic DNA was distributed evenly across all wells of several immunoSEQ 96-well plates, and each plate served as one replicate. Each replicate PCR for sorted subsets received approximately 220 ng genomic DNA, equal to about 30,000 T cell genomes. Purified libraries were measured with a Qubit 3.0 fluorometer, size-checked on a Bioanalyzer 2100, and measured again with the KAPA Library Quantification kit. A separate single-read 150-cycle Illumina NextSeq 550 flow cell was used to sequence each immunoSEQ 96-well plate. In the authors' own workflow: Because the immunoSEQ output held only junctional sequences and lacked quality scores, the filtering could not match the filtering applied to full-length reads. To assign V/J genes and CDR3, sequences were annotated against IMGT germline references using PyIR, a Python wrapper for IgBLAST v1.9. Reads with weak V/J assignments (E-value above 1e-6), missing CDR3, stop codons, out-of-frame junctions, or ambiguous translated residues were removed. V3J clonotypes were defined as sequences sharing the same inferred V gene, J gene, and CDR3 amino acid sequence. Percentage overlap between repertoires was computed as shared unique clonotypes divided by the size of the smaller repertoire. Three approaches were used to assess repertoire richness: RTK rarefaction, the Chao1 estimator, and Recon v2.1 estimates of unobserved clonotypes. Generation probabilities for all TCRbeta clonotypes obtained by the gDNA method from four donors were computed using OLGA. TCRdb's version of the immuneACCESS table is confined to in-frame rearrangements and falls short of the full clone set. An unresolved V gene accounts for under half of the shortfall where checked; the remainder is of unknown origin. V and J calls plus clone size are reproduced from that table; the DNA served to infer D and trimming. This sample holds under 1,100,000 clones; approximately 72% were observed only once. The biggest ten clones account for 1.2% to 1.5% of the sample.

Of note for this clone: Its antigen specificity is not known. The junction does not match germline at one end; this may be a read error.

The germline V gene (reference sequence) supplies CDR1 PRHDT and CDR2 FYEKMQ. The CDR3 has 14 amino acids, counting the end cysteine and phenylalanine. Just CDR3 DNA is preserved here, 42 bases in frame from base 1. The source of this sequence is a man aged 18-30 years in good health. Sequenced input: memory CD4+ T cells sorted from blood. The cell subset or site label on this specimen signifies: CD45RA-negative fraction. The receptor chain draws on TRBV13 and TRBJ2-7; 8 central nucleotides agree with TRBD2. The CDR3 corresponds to CVSSTERESYEQYF. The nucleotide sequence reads TGTGTCAGCAGCACCGAGCGGGAGTCCTACGAGCAGTACTTC.